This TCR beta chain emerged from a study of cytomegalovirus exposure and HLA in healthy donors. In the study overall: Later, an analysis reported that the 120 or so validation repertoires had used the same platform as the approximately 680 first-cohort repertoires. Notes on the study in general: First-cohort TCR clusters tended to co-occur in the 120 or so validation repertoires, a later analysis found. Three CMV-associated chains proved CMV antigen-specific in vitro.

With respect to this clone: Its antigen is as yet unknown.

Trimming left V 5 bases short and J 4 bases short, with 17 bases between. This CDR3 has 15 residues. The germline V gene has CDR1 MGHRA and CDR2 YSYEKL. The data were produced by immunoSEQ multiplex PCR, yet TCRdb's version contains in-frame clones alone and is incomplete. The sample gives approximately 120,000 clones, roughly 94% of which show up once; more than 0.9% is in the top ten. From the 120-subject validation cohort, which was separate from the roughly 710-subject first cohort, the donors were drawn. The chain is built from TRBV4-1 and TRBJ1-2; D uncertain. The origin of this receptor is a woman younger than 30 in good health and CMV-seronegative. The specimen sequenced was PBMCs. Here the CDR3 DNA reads TGCGCCAGCAGCACCCGCCCGGGTGAGGGCTATGGCTACACCTTC. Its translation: CASSTRPGEGYGYTF.